The entry below describes one T cell receptor (beta chain). Its target is not known. Data came from immunoSEQ multiplex PCR; TCRdb stores just in-frame clones and leaves some out. The sample yields some 160,000 clones, 85% to 95% seen once. The CDR3 covers 11 residues. The germline V gene encodes CDR1 ENHRY and CDR2 SYGVKD. Trimming cost V 8 bases and J 4 bases, with 9 bases left between them. The sample comes from a study of T cell responses to AZD1222 COVID-19 vaccine. Study in general: Pooling was applied to second doses at about 4 or about 12 weeks.

Study observations and caveats: The donor group comprised mostly white British people and more females; the analysis possibly underestimated clonal diversity. Sampling that yielded the repertoires occurred only after the peak T cell response.

This sequence was found in an adult in good health. V and J are TRBV10-3 and TRBJ2-7; D unclear. The source material was peripheral blood, sampled on day 0 of AZD1222 vaccination. CDR3: CAILNGYEQYF. In nucleotides, the CDR3 is TGTGCCATCCTGAACGGTTACGAGCAGTACTTC.